One and the same sample provided the 26 T cell receptor beta chains below, sequenced in a study of human T cells and chemical hapten exposure. One entry per CDR3 protein, called by TCRdb with MiXCR from the RACE reads. This table has some 49,000 distinct CDR3 sequences, 9.3% appearing once. Time point given: patch test 1, 2 weeks after DPC sensitization. Regarding treatment: therapeutic diphenylcyclopropenone sensitization with weekly scalp DPC. The source material was whole blood, sampled in connection with sensitization to the hapten diphenylcyclopropenone (DPC). Every receptor here comes from a woman aged 45-65 years with alopecia areata. Some clones in this sample may be carry-over from other donors' samples.

This clonotype was seen a few times. This sequence joins TRBV29-1 and TRBJ1-1, with no clear D. The CDR3 contains 10 residues. CDR1 and CDR2 from the germline V gene are SQVTM and ANQGSEA. The V gene lost 8 bases and the J gene lost 2 bases, with 6 bases spanning the gap. The CDR3 nucleotides read TGCAGCTTCTCAAACACTGAAGCTTTCTTT. Translation gives CSFSNTEAFF.

This clonotype occurred many times. V is TRBV3-1 and J is TRBJ1-1; 9 positions agree with TRBD1. The V gene end was trimmed by 3 bases and the J gene end by 4 bases; junction bases not matched to a gene: 18. The germline V gene encodes CDR1 LGHDT and CDR2 YNNKEL (reference sequence). This CDR3 region has 19 residues. The DNA of the CDR3 is TGTGCCAGCAGCCAGATGCCTAAATTCCGGGACAGGGTGGCCACTGAAGCTTTCTTT. Protein: CASSQMPKFRDRVATEAFF.

This clonotype was recorded many times. The chain is built from TRBV7-2 and TRBJ1-5; TRBD1 might be the D (5 bases). Germline CDR1 and CDR2: SGHTA and FQGNSA. Between the trimmed V and J ends, which lost 1 base and 7 bases, there was a span of 14 bases. CDR3 length equals 15 residues. The CDR3 loop is CASSLVGGSEQPQHF. DNA for the CDR3: TGTGCCAGCAGCTTAGTGGGGGGGTCAGAACAGCCCCAGCATTTT. The entire variable domain, with the rest obtained from reference TRBV7-2 and TRBJ1-5, is as follows: GAGVSQSPSNKVTEKGKDVELRCDPISGHTALYWYRQSLGQGLEFLIYFQGNSAPDKSGLPSDRFSAERTGGSVSTLTIQRTQQEDSAVYLCASSLVGGSEQPQHFGDGTRLSIL.

In its sample, this clonotype was seen many times. CDR3 sequence reads: CSVGRGTGYNEQFF. CDR3 nucleotides: TGCAGCGTTGGACGGGGGACTGGCTACAATGAGCAGTTCTTC. The V gene is TRBV29-1, the J gene TRBJ2-1; possible D gene TRBD2, 6 bases. Germline assignment: CDR1 SQVTM and CDR2 ANQGSEA. Trimming removed 4 bases at V and 3 bases at J, with 13 bases between. The CDR3 covers 14 residues.

This clonotype was recorded at least ten times. The CDR3 bases are TGTGCCAGCAGGGGCGGAGGCCGTCACAATGAGCAGTTCTTC. Its protein product is CASRGGGRHNEQFF. V and J are TRBV12-3 or TRBV12-4 and TRBJ2-1; perhaps TRBD2 as D (5 bases). CDR3 length: 14 residues. V lost 6 bases and J 5 bases, leaving 14 bases between the germline ends.

This clonotype showed up just a few times. The gene calls are TRBV2 and TRBJ2-7; a weak D match, TRBD1 (6 bases). Germline loops: CDR1 SNHLY, CDR2 FYNNEI. With 6 bases removed from V and 4 bases from J, the gap between germline ends came to 16 bases. CDR3 size: 14 residues. The CDR3 loop is CASSTGTTFYEQYF. CDR3 DNA sequence: TGTGCCAGCAGCACCGGGACAACCTTTTACGAGCAGTACTTC.

This clonotype has more than one count but fewer than ten. The rearrangement uses TRBV20-1 and TRBJ2-2; 7 bases agree with TRBD1. The V and J ends lost 5 bases and 1 base, in that order; junction bases with no gene match: 1. CDR1 and CDR2 from the germline V gene are DFQATT and SNEGSKA (reference sequence). CDR3 length equals 13 residues. The CDR3: CSADRENTGELFF. The CDR3 DNA is TGCAGTGCTGACAGGGAGAACACCGGGGAGCTGTTTTTT.

This clonotype was picked up many times. The genes are TRBV3-1 and TRBJ2-7; 7 bases align to TRBD2. The J segment lost 0 bases and the V segment lost 0 bases, leaving 5 bases of the junction unmatched. The CDR3 sequence is 16 residues long. Germline V gene data show CDR1 as LGHDT and CDR2 as YNNKEL (reference sequence). The CDR3 DNA reads as TGTGCCAGCAGCCAAGATTTGCGGGGGAGCTCCTACGAGCAGTACTTC. Translation: CASSQDLRGSSYEQYF.

At least ten counts were recorded for this clonotype. The rearrangement uses TRBV18 and TRBJ2-7; 7 nucleotides line up with TRBD1. This CDR3 has 14 amino acids. V shed 3 bases and J 9 bases; nucleotides not matched to a gene: 11. Germline V gene data show CDR1 as KGHSH and CDR2 as LQKENI. CDR3 in DNA: TGTGCCAGCTCACCGGGGACAGTCCTTGCCGGGCAGTACTTC. This codes for CASSPGTVLAGQYF.

Ten or more counts support this clonotype. The chain has TRBV10-1 and TRBJ2-7; 7 bases are a match to TRBD1. Trimming cost V 3 bases and J 2 bases; bases outside gene matches: 4. The CDR3 runs to 14 residues. Germline V gene data show CDR1 as WNHNN and CDR2 as SYGVQD (reference sequence). CDR3 residues: CASSDHRGAYEQYF. The CDR3 DNA sequence: TGCGCCAGCAGTGACCACAGGGGAGCCTACGAGCAGTACTTC.

This clonotype has just one count. This may be a read error: a much more frequent sequence differs by one nucleotide. The V call is TRBV29-1, the J call TRBJ1-2, with D tentatively TRBD1 (5 bases). CDR3 length equals 13 residues. Germline V gene sequence: CDR1 SQVTM, CDR2 ANQGSEA. The chain's CDR3 is CSTSRQGKASYSF. For the CDR3, the DNA is TGCAGTACGTCGCGGCAGGGCAAGGCAAGCTACAGCTTC.

CDR3 bases: TGTGCCAGCACGGTCCCAAACTATGGCTACACCTTC. It translates to CASTVPNYGYTF. This chain uses TRBV21-1 with TRBJ1-2; TRBD1, the table's D call, was not compared with the DNA. TRBV21-1 is recorded as a pseudogene. The CDR3 runs 12 residues.

This clonotype was counted at least ten times. The chain couples TRBV20-1 to TRBJ1-5; D is possibly TRBD1 (5 bases). Germline V gene data show CDR1 as DFQATT and CDR2 as SNEGSKA (reference sequence). The CDR3 spans 17 residues. V lost 0 bases to trimming and J lost 5 bases, with 20 bases between them. Here the CDR3 DNA reads TGCAGTGCTAGAGATTTTATTATCGGAGGGGCTCATCAGCCCCAGCATTTT. As protein: CSARDFIIGGAHQPQHF.

V and J are TRBV7-2 and TRBJ1-6; perhaps TRBD1 as D (5 bases). Germline V gives CDR1 SGHTA, CDR2 FQGNSA. CDR3 length equals 17 residues. Trimming cost V 2 bases and J 7 bases, with 18 bases left between them. CDR3 bases: TGTGCCAGCAGCTTAACGGTACGGGGCAATGCGAATTCACCCCTCCACTTT. This encodes CASSLTVRGNANSPLHF.

This clonotype occurred many times. An end of the junction differs from the germline gene, which may be a read error. The rearrangement links TRBV27 to TRBJ1-3; D is undetermined. Per the germline V gene, CDR1 is MNHEY and CDR2 is SMNVEV (reference sequence). This CDR3 spans 16 amino acids. CDR3 sequence (DNA): TGTGGCAGCAGTTCGTCCCAGGTTAACTCTGGAAACACCATATATTTT. The encoded protein is CGSSSSQVNSGNTIYF.

The gene calls are TRBV28 and TRBJ2-5, with 8 bases aligning to TRBD1. Germline lookup yields CDR1 MDHEN and CDR2 SYDVKM. The J segment lost 5 bases and the V segment lost 7 bases, leaving 6 bases of the junction unmatched. This CDR3 spans 13 amino acids. CDR3 protein: CASNRDRRETQYF. The CDR3 bases are TGTGCCAGCAACCGGGACAGGAGGGAGACCCAGTACTTC.

This chain connects TRBV20-1 to TRBJ2-7; TRBD2 might be the D (6 bases). Trimming removed 6 bases at V and 3 bases at J, with 15 bases between. This CDR3 region has 13 residues. Germline V CDR1 and CDR2: DFQATT, SNEGSKA (reference sequence). The CDR3 region is CSAPRRGFYEQYF. The CDR3 bases are TGCAGTGCCCCCAGGCGGGGTTTCTACGAGCAGTACTTC.

This clonotype appeared many times. This chain connects TRBV29-1 to TRBJ1-1; TRBD1 might be the D (5 bases). Trimming removed 5 bases from V and 1 base from J, with 14 bases in between. The germline V gene encodes CDR1 SQVTM and CDR2 ANQGSEA. This CDR3 has 14 amino acids. The CDR3 DNA sequence: TGCAGCGTTCCCGTTCGGGACCCGAACACTGAAGCTTTCTTT. Translation gives CSVPVRDPNTEAFF.

This sequence joins TRBV5-1 and TRBJ2-5, with 7 bases matching TRBD2. Germline V gene lookup returns CDR1 SGHRS and CDR2 YFSETQ. The V segment lost 6 bases and the J segment 2 bases; nucleotides outside the gene matches: 4. The CDR3 spans 13 residues. DNA for the CDR3: TGCGCCAGCACGCAGGGACTACAAGAGACCCAGTACTTC. Translating gives CASTQGLQETQYF.

This clonotype was detected only a few times. This sequence joins TRBV7-6 and TRBJ1-5, with D possibly being TRBD1 (5 bases). The length of the CDR3 is 13 residues. V lost 4 bases and J 5 bases, leaving 9 bases between the germline ends. Germline values: CDR1 SGHVS, CDR2 FNYEAQ. The CDR3 is CASSWGVDQPQHF. The CDR3 DNA follows: TGTGCCAGCAGCTGGGGGGTGGATCAGCCCCAGCATTTT.

This clonotype came up a few times. The V gene is TRBV29-1, the J gene TRBJ2-4; D is tentatively TRBD1 or TRBD2 (5 bases each). The CDR3 is 13 amino acids. Trimming removed 3 bases at V and 3 bases at J, with 9 bases between. The germline gives CDR1 SQVTM, CDR2 ANQGSEA. The CDR3 DNA follows: TGCAGCGTTGACGGGACGGGCAAAAACATTCAGTACTTC. Amino acids: CSVDGTGKNIQYF.

The table lists this clonotype with many counts. The chain combines TRBV7-9 with TRBJ2-1, with D possibly matching TRBD1 (5 bases). This CDR3 contains 16 residues. The V end lost 5 bases, the J end lost 1 base, and 15 bases lay between the germline ends. Germline loops: CDR1 SEHNR, CDR2 FQNEAQ (reference sequence). In DNA, the CDR3 is TGTGCCAGCAGCCACAGGCCCGACCCTTCCTACAATGAGCAGTTCTTC. Residues: CASSHRPDPSYNEQFF. The variable domain in full, with the rest retrieved from reference TRBV7-9 and TRBJ2-1, is DTGVSQNPRHKITKRGQNVTFRCDPISEHNRLYWYRQTLGQGPEFLTYFQNEAQLEKSRLLSDRFSAERPKGSFSTLEIQRTEQGDSAMYLCASSHRPDPSYNEQFFGPGTRLTVL.

In its sample, this clonotype was seen many times. V is TRBV7-7 and J is TRBJ2-5, with TRBD2 identical over 8 bases. The CDR3 is made up of 14 amino acids. The trim removed 8 bases at V and 1 base at J, leaving 6 bases unmatched. Germline V gene lookup returns CDR1 SSHAT and CDR2 FNYEAQ (reference sequence). The CDR3 DNA reads as TGTGCCAGCGCCACTGGACTAGCCCAAGAGACCCAGTACTTC. Amino acid sequence: CASATGLAQETQYF. The whole variable domain, filled in from reference TRBV7-7 and TRBJ2-5, reads GAGVSQSPRYKVTKRGQDVTLRCDPISSHATLYWYQQALGQGPEFLTYFNYEAQPDKSGLPSDRFSAERPEGSISTLTIQRTEQRDSAMYRCASATGLAQETQYFGPGTRLLVL.

This clonotype was seen more than once but under ten times. The rearrangement links TRBV7-6 to TRBJ2-2, with D perhaps matching TRBD2 (5 bases). Trimming left V 5 bases short and J 10 bases short, with 20 bases between. This CDR3 region has 15 residues. Germline V gives CDR1 SGHVS, CDR2 FNYEAQ. In DNA, the CDR3 is TGTGCCAGCAGCCCATACGGACTGGACCCCAAGGAGCTGTTTTTT. This translates into CASSPYGLDPKELFF.

The sample holds many counts of this clonotype. This chain uses TRBV5-1 with TRBJ1-4, with 8 nucleotides matching TRBD1. Germline-derived CDR1 and CDR2 are SGHRS and YFSETQ. V lost 0 bases to trimming and J lost 3 bases; unmatched junction nucleotides: 4. The CDR3 spans 16 residues. CDR3 region: CASSLGQGLPNEKLFF. The CDR3 nucleotides read TGCGCCAGCAGCTTGGGACAGGGGCTGCCTAATGAAAAACTGTTTTTT.

The chain combines TRBV12-3 or TRBV12-4 with TRBJ2-2; TRBD2 agrees at 10 bases. CDR3 length: 16 residues. With V trimmed by 6 bases and J by 6 bases, 10 bases remained unmatched. Written as DNA, the CDR3 is TGTGCCAGCAGCCCAGGTCGAGCGGGAGGGTCCGGGGAGCTGTTTTTT. Amino acids: CASSPGRAGGSGELFF.